The 25 T cell receptor beta chains listed next were all sequenced from one sample in a study of Graves' ophthalmopathy and Graves' hyperthyroidism (dated by TCRdb to between 2017 and 2018). Instrument used: Illumina HiSeq 2000. TCR beta CDR3 regions were amplified from RNA transcripts for repertoire sequencing. The first round of RT-PCR was done with HTBI primers and the Qiagen OneStep RT-PCR kit, and was followed by a second round of multiplex PCR, then size selection and purification. In-frame beta chains were kept once TCRdb had trimmed the public reads at Q25 with fastp and called clones with MiXCR. Merged by CDR3 protein, the rows form single entries marked with the most common genes and DNA. Across this sample there are about 240,000 distinct CDR3 sequences, with about 46% seen only once. Together, the top ten hold approximately 44% of the sample. Source material: peripheral blood. These receptors were taken from an adult man with Graves' ophthalmopathy.

This rearrangement joins TRBV20-1 to TRBJ2-7; 8 positions agree with TRBD1. J lost 2 bases, V lost 6 bases, and 9 bases had no gene match. The CDR3 covers 14 residues. CDR1 and CDR2 (germline): DFQATT, SNEGSKA (reference sequence). CDR3 DNA: TGCAGTGCACTGCTTCGGACAGGGCCCTACGAGCAGTACTTC. Protein: CSALLRTGPYEQYF.

The chain employs TRBV2 and TRBJ1-5, with 9 bases lining up with TRBD1. V shed 8 bases, J shed 4 bases, and the junction held 6 bases outside the gene matches. CDR1 is SNHLY, CDR2 FYNNEI, per germline. The CDR3 length is 14 residues. The CDR3 spells CASQGTGMNQPQHF. In DNA, the CDR3 is TGTGCCAGCCAAGGGACAGGGATGAATCAGCCCCAGCATTTT.

A few counts support this clonotype. This chain uses TRBV12-3 or TRBV12-4 with TRBJ1-1, with D tentatively TRBD1 (6 bases). The ends were cut back, 7 bases at V and 4 bases at J, with 13 bases in the middle. This CDR3 spans 13 amino acids. The CDR3 DNA is TGTGCCAGCAATACACAGGGAGGCACTGAAGCTTTCTTT. The encoded protein is CASNTQGGTEAFF.

There are a few counts of this clonotype. V gene TRBV2 combines with J gene TRBJ2-5; 7 bases fit TRBD1. Trimming at V came to 6 bases and at J to 2 bases, leaving 12 bases not matched to a gene. Germline V gives CDR1 SNHLY, CDR2 FYNNEI. The CDR3 consists of 16 residues. The CDR3 DNA follows: TGTGCCAGCAGCCCTACCGCCGGGACAGCTCAAGAGACCCAGTACTTC. Protein: CASSPTAGTAQETQYF.

The rearrangement joins TRBV25-1 to TRBJ1-2, with TRBD1 as a possible D gene (5 bases). The V gene lost 7 bases and the J gene lost 4 bases, with 13 bases spanning the gap. Germline V lookup: CDR1 MGHDK, CDR2 SYGVNS. The CDR3 covers 13 residues. The DNA of the CDR3 is TGTGCCAGCACTATTCAGGGACGCTATGGCTACACCTTC. The encoded protein is CASTIQGRYGYTF.

This clonotype was counted a single time. J is TRBJ1-1 and V is TRBV6-1; the D is unclear. Trimming cost V 6 bases and J 6 bases, with 17 bases left between them. The CDR3 has 14 amino acids. In germline, CDR1 is MNHNS, CDR2 SASEGT. The CDR3 nucleotides read TGTGCCAGCAGCCAAGATCAAGGAGTGGCTGAAGCTTTCTTT. Protein: CASSQDQGVAEAFF.

This chain links TRBV2 with TRBJ1-2; perhaps TRBD1 as D (6 bases). This CDR3 region has 16 residues. Germline CDR1 SNHLY, CDR2 FYNNEI. V was cut by 4 bases and J by 2 bases, with 17 bases left in between. CDR3 residues: CASSARTDFGNYGYTF. CDR3 nucleotides: TGTGCCAGCAGTGCAAGGACAGATTTTGGCAACTATGGCTACACCTTC.

The CDR3 sequence is CASTMTPNHSPLHF. The CDR3 nucleotides read TGTGCCAGCACCATGACCCCAAATCACTCACCCCTCCACTTT. The chain recombines TRBV12-3 or TRBV12-4 with TRBJ1-6, with D unclear. The CDR3 is made up of 14 amino acids. V dropped 7 bases and J dropped 10 bases, with 17 bases sitting between them.

The genes are TRBV2 and TRBJ1-4; D is perhaps TRBD1 (5 bases). The CDR3 extends over 14 amino acids. Between the trimmed V and J ends, which lost 8 bases and 5 bases, there was a span of 15 bases. Germline-derived CDR1 and CDR2 are SNHLY and FYNNEI. The CDR3, as DNA: TGTGCCAGCTCCCGAGGGACCGCGAATGAAAAACTGTTTTTT. Translating gives CASSRGTANEKLFF. Full variable domain (outside the CDR3, taken from reference TRBV2 and TRBJ1-4): EPEVTQTPSHQVTQMGQEVILRCVPISNHLYFYWYRQILGQKVEFLVSFYNNEISEKSEIFDDQFSVERPDGSNFTLKIRSTKLEDSAMYFCASSRGTANEKLFFGSGTQLSVL.

The chain joins TRBV29-1 to TRBJ2-2; D might be TRBD1 (6 bases). The CDR3 length is 14 residues. Germline loops: CDR1 SQVTM, CDR2 ANQGSEA. V was cut by 5 bases and J by 4 bases, with 14 bases left in between. CDR3 DNA sequence: TGCAGCGTTATACAGGGTGTTTCCACCGGGGAGCTGTTTTTT. Amino acid sequence: CSVIQGVSTGELFF.

Notes on this clonotype: A junction end diverges from the germline sequence, so it may reflect a read error. The rearrangement joins TRBV2 to TRBJ2-3; TRBD1 agrees at 7 bases. The CDR3 runs to 14 residues. Germline V lookup: CDR1 SNHLY, CDR2 FYNNEI. The CDR3 is CAGSDRASTDTQYF. The CDR3 region has the DNA TGTGCCGGCAGTGACAGGGCTAGCACAGATACGCAGTATTTT.

The V and J genes are TRBV29-1 and TRBJ1-3; 7 positions agree with TRBD1. The V gene's germline CDR1 is SQVTM and CDR2 ANQGSEA. With V trimmed by 4 bases and J by 8 bases, 8 bases remained unmatched. The length of the CDR3 is 13 residues. The CDR3 loop is CSVATRGLDTIYF. The CDR3 DNA sequence: TGCAGCGTTGCAACCAGGGGGTTGGACACCATATATTTT.

A few counts support this clonotype. This chain joins TRBV12-3 or TRBV12-4 and TRBJ2-5; possibly TRBD1 for D (5 bases). This CDR3 region has 13 residues. V lost 6 bases and J lost 4, with 12 bases in between. The chain's CDR3 is CASSVRVGETQYF. CDR3 nucleotides: TGTGCCAGCAGCGTCAGGGTAGGAGAGACCCAGTACTTC.

There are a few counts of this clonotype. This chain links TRBV11-2 with TRBJ1-2; D is possibly TRBD1 (6 bases). The CDR3 totals 15 residues. CDR1 and CDR2 (germline): SGHAT, FQNNGV. The germline V and J ends were trimmed by 0 bases and 8 bases, with 16 bases remaining between them. The CDR3 DNA is TGTGCCAGCAGCTTAGATCTAAACCAGGGGCAAGGCTACACCTTC. Amino acids: CASSLDLNQGQGYTF. Using reference TRBV11-2 and TRBJ1-2 for the parts outside the CDR3, the full variable domain is EAGVAQSPRYKIIEKRQSVAFWCNPISGHATLYWYQQILGQGPKLLIQFQNNGVVDDSQLPKDRFSAERLKGVDSTLKIQPAKLEDSAVYLCASSLDLNQGQGYTFGSGTRLTVV.

This clonotype was found a few times. The chain combines TRBV2 with TRBJ1-2; D is possibly TRBD1 (6 bases). This CDR3 comprises 12 residues. Trimming stripped 7 bases from V and 10 bases from J, with 16 bases between. Germline CDR1 and CDR2: SNHLY and FYNNEI. Here the CDR3 DNA reads TGTGCCAGCACAGGGAGGGGGTGGTTCTACACCTTC. Its translation: CASTGRGWFYTF.

This clonotype was counted a few times. The chain recombines TRBV10-3 with TRBJ1-1; D is perhaps TRBD1 (6 bases). The length of the CDR3 is 12 residues. With 0 bases removed from V and 11 bases from J, the gap between germline ends came to 10 bases. Germline V gene sequence: CDR1 ENHRY, CDR2 SYGVKD. CDR3 bases: TGTGCCATCAGTGAGTCGTTGAGGGGGGCTTTCTTT. It codes for CAISESLRGAFF.

J is TRBJ1-1 and V is TRBV19, with D maybe TRBD1 (5 bases). V gave up 0 bases and J gave up 11 bases, with 13 bases separating them. From germline, CDR1 is LNHDA and CDR2 SQIVND (reference sequence). The CDR3 spans 13 residues. The CDR3 coding sequence is TGTGCCAGTAGTATAGACGGTATGGGGCGGGCTTTCTTT. This encodes CASSIDGMGRAFF.

The rearrangement links TRBV29-1 to TRBJ1-1; D gene ambiguous. The CDR3 runs 10 residues. V lost 4 bases, J lost 10 bases, and 10 bases lay in between. In germline, CDR1 is SQVTM, CDR2 ANQGSEA. The CDR3 sequence: CSVVSGTAFF. The CDR3 coding sequence is TGCAGCGTTGTGAGCGGTACAGCTTTCTTT.

This clonotype showed up many times. This chain joins TRBV9 and TRBJ2-5; D call uncertain. Germline CDR1 SGDLS, CDR2 YYNGEE. V lost 0 bases and J lost 4, with 4 bases in between. This CDR3 comprises 12 residues. DNA for the CDR3: TGTGCCAGCAGCGTAGCTGGAGAGACCCAGTACTTC. It encodes CASSVAGETQYF.

This clonotype was counted between two and nine times. The chain recombines TRBV7-2 with TRBJ1-2; D not resolved. The germline V gene has CDR1 SGHTA and CDR2 FQGNSA. This CDR3 has 14 amino acids. The germline V and J ends were trimmed by 4 bases and 8 bases, with 17 bases remaining between them. The CDR3 DNA reads as TGTGCCAGCAGCTCCTTTGGGAGGGAGAGAGGCTACACCTTC. Protein sequence: CASSSFGRERGYTF. The full variable domain, its missing parts supplied by reference TRBV7-2 and TRBJ1-2, is GAGVSQSPSNKVTEKGKDVELRCDPISGHTALYWYRQSLGQGLEFLIYFQGNSAPDKSGLPSDRFSAERTGGSVSTLTIQRTQQEDSAVYLCASSSFGRERGYTFGSGTRLTVV.

This clonotype was picked up a small number of times. A read error may produce the germline difference seen at one junction end. The V call is TRBV9, the J call TRBJ1-2, with D possibly TRBD1 on 5 matching bases. Germline assignment: CDR1 SGDLS and CDR2 YYNGEE. The CDR3 consists of 15 residues. Here the CDR3 reads CASSPRQRINYGYTF. As DNA, the CDR3 is TGCGCCAGCAGCCCCCGACAGAGGATTAACTATGGCTACACCTTC.

In this sample, this clonotype turned up many times. V is TRBV24-1 and J is TRBJ1-5, with D unclear. CDR3 size: 14 residues. The V end lost 3 bases, the J end lost 4 bases, and 9 bases lay between the germline ends. Germline V CDR1 and CDR2: KGHDR, SFDVKD. The CDR3 reads CATSDPGPNQPQHF. The CDR3 coding sequence is TGTGCCACCAGTGATCCCGGACCTAATCAGCCCCAGCATTTT.

The chain recombines TRBV9 with TRBJ2-7, with TRBD2 matching 8 bases. Germline CDR1 reads SGDLS; CDR2 reads YYNGEE. The CDR3 is 15 residues long. The trim removed 4 bases at V and 2 bases at J, leaving 8 bases unmatched. The chain's CDR3 is CASSSPAGGTYEQYF. CDR3 DNA: TGTGCCAGCAGCAGCCCCGCGGGGGGCACCTACGAGCAGTACTTC.

This clonotype occurred a few times. The chain links TRBV24-1 to TRBJ1-4; no reliable D call. V was cut by 4 bases and J by 8 bases, with 13 bases left in between. Looked up from germline, CDR1 is KGHDR and CDR2 is SFDVKD. The CDR3 has 14 residues. The CDR3 is CATSESGIGEKLFF. The CDR3 bases are TGTGCCACCAGTGAGTCGGGAATAGGGGAAAAACTGTTTTTT.

V usage is TRBV20-1 and J usage is TRBJ1-2; no clear D gene. The CDR3 loop spans 14 amino acids. The germline gives CDR1 DFQATT, CDR2 SNEGSKA (reference sequence). The germline V and J ends were trimmed by 0 bases and 7 bases, with 15 bases remaining between them. Here the CDR3 DNA reads TGCAGTGCTAGAGATACCAGGCTGATAGGTGGCTACACCTTC. Translation gives CSARDTRLIGGYTF.